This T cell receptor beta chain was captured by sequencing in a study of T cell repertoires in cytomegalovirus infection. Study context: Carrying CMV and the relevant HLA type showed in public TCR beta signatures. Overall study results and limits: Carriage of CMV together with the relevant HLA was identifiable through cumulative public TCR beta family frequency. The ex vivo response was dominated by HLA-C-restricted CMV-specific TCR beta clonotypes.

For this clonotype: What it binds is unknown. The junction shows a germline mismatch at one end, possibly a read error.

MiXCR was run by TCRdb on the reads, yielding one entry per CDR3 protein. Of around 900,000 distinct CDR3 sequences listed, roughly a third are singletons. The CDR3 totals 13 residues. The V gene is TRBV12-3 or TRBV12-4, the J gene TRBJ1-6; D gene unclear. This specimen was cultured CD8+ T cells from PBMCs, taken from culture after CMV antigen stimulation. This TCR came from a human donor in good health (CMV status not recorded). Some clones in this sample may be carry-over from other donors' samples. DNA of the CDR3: TGTGCCAGCAGTTTAATAAGTAATTCACCCCCCCACTTT. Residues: CASSLISNSPPHF.